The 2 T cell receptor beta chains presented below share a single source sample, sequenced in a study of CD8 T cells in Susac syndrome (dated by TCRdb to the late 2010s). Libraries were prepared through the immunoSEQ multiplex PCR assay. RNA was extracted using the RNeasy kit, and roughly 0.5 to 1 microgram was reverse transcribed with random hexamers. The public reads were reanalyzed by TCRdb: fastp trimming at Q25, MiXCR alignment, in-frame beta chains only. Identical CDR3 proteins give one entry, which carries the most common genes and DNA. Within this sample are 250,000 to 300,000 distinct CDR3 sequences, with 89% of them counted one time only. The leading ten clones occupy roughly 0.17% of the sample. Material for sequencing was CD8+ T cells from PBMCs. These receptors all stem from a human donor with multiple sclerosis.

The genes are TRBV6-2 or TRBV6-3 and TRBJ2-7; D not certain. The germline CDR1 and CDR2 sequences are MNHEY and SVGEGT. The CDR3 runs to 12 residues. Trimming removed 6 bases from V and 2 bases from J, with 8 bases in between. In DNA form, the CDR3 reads TGTGCCAGCAGCCCCCACACCTACGAGCAGTACTTC. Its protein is CASSPHTYEQYF.

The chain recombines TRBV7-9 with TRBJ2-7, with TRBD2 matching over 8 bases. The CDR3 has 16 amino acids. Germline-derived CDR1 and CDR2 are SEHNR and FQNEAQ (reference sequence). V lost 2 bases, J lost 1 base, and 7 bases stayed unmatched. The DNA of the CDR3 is TGTGCCAGCAGCTTATCCGAAGTAGCGGGGTCCTACGAGCAGTACTTC. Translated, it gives CASSLSEVAGSYEQYF. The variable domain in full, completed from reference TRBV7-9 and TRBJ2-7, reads DTGVSQNPRHKITKRGQNVTFRCDPISEHNRLYWYRQTLGQGPEFLTYFQNEAQLEKSRLLSDRFSAERPKGSFSTLEIQRTEQGDSAMYLCASSLSEVAGSYEQYFGPGTRLTVT.